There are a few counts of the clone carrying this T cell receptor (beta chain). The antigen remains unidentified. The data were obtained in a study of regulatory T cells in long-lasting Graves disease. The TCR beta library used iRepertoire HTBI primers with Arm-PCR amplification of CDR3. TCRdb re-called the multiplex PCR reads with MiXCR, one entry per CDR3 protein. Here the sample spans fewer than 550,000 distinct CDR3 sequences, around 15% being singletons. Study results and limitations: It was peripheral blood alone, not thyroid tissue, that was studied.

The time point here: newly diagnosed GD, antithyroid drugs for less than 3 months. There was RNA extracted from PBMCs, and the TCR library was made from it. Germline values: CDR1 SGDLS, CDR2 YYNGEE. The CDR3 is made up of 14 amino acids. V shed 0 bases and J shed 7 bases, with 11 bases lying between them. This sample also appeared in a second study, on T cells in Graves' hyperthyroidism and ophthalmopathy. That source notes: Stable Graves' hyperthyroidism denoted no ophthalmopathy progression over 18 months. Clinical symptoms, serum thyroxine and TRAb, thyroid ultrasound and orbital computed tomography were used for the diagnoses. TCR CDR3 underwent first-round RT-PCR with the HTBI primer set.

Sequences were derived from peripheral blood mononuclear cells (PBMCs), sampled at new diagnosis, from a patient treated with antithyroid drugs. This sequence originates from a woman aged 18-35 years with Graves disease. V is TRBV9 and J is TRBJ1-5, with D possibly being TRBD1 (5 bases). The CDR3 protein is CASSVGGWAQPQHF. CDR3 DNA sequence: TGTGCCAGCAGCGTAGGGGGGTGGGCGCAGCCCCAGCATTTT.